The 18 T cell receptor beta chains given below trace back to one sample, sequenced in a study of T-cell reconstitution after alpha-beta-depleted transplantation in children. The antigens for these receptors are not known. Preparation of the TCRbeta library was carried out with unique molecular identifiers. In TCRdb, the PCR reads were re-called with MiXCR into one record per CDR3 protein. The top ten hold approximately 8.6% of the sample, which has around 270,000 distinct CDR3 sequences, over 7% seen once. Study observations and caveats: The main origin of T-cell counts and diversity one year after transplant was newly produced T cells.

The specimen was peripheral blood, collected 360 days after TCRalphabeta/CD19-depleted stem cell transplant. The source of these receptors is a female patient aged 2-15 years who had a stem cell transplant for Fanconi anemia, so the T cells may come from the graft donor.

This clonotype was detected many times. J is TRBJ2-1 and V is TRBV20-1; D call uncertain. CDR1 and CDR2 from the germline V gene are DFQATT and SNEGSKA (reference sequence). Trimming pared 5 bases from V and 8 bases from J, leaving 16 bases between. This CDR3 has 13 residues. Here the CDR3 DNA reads TGCAGTGCTCCTGGCATGTCGGCCCATGAGCAGTTCTTC. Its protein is CSAPGMSAHEQFF.

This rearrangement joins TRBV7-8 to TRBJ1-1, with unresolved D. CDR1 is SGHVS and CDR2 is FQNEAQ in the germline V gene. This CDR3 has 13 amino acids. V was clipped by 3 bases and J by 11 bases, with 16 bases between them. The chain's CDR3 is CASSFPPREVAFF. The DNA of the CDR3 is TGTGCCAGCAGCTTTCCCCCACGGGAGGTGGCTTTCTTT.

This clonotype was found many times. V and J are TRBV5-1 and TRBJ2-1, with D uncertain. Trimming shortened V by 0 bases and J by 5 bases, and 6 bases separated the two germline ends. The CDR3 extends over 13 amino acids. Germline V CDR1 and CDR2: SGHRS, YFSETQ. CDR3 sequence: CASSLELNNEQFF. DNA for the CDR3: TGCGCCAGCAGCTTGGAGCTGAACAATGAGCAGTTCTTC.

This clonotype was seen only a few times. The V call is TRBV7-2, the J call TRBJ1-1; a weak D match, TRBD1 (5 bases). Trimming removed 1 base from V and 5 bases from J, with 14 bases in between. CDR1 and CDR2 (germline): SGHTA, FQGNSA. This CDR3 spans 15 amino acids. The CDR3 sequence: CASSLVPHGGTEAFF. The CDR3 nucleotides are TGTGCCAGCAGCTTAGTGCCCCATGGGGGGACTGAAGCTTTCTTT.

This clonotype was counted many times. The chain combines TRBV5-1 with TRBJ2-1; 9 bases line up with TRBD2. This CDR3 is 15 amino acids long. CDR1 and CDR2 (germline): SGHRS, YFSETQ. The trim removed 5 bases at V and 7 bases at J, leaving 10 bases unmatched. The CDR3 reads CASSLAGVEVNEQFF. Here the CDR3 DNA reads TGCGCCAGCAGTTTAGCGGGAGTCGAGGTAAATGAGCAGTTCTTC.

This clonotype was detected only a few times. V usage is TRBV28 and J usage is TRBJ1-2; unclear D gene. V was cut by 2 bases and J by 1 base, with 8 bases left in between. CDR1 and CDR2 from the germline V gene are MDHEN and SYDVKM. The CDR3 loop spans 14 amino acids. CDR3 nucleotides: TGTGCCAGCAGTTTAGTACTTTTTAACTATGGCTACACCTTC. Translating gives CASSLVLFNYGYTF.

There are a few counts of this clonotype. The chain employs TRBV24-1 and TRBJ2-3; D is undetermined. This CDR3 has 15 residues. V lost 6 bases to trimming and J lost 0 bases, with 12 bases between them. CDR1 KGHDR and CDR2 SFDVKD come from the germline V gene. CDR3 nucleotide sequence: TGTGCCACCAGTCACAAAAGAACCAGCACAGATACGCAGTATTTT. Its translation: CATSHKRTSTDTQYF.

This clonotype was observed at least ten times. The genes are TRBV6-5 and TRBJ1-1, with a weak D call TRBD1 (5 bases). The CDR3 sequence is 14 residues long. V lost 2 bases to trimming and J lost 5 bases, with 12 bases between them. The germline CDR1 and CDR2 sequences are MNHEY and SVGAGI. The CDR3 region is CASSYKGRDTEAFF. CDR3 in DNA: TGTGCCAGCAGTTACAAGGGGCGTGATACTGAAGCTTTCTTT.

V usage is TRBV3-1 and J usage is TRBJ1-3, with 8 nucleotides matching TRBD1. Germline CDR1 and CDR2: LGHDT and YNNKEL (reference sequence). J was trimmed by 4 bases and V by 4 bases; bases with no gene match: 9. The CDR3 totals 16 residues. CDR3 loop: CASSPETGVGGNTIYF. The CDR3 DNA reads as TGTGCCAGCAGCCCCGAGACAGGGGTCGGAGGAAACACCATATATTTT.

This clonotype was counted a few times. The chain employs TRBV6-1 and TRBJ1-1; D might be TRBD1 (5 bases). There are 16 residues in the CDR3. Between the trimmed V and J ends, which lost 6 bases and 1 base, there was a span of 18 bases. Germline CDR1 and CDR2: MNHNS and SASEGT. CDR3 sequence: CASSPGQWQGNTEAFF. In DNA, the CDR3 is TGTGCCAGCAGCCCCGGACAATGGCAGGGGAACACTGAAGCTTTCTTT.

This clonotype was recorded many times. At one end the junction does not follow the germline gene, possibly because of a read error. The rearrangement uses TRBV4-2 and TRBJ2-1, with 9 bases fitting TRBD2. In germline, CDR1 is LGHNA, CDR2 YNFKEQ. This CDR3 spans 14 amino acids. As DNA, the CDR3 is TGTGCCAGCAGCCAAGATATGGCTAGCGGGGCCAAAATCTTC. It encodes CASSQDMASGAKIF.

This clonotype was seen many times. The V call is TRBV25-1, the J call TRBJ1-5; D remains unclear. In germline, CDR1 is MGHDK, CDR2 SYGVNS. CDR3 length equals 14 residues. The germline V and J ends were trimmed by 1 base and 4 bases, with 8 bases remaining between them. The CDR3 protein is CASSEFGENQPQHF. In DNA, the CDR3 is TGTGCCAGCAGTGAATTTGGAGAGAATCAGCCCCAGCATTTT.

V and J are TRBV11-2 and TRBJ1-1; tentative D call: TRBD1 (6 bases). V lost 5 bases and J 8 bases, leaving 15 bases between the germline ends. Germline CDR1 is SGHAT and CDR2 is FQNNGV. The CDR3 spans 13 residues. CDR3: CASSTPPGTEAFF. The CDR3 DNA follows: TGTGCCAGCAGCACCCCTCCCGGGACAGAAGCTTTCTTT.

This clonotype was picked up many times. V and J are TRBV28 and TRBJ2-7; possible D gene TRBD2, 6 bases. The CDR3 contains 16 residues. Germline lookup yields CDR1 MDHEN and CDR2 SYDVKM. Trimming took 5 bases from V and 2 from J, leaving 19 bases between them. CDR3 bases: TGTGCCAGCAGTCTCAAGATCGGACTATCAACCTACGAGCAGTACTTC. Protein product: CASSLKIGLSTYEQYF.

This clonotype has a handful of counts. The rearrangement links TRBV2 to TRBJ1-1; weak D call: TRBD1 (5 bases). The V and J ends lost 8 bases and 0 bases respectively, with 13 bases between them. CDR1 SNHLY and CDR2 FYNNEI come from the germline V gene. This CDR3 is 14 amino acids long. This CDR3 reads CASLPTEVNTEAFF. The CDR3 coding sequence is TGTGCCAGCCTCCCGACAGAGGTGAACACTGAAGCTTTCTTT.

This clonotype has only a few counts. The CDR3 region is CASSLPGLAVETQYF. For the CDR3, the DNA is TGTGCCAGCAGCTTGCCGGGACTAGCTGTAGAGACCCAGTACTTC. The chain combines TRBV5-4 with TRBJ2-5; 9 bases line up with TRBD2. With 1 base clipped from V and 4 bases from J, the junction kept 5 bases outside the gene matches. There are 15 residues in the CDR3. CDR1 and CDR2 (germline): SGHNT, YYREEE (reference sequence).

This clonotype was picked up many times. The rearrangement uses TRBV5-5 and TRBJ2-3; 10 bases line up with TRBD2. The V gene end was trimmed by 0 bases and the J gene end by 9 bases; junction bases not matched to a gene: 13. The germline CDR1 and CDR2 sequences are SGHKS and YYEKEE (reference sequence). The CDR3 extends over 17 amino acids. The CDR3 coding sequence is TGTGCCAGCAGCTTGGGGCTAGCGGGGGACCGGGGGTTAACGCAGTATTTT. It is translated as CASSLGLAGDRGLTQYF. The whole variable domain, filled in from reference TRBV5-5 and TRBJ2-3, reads DAGVTQSPTHLIKTRGQQVTLRCSPISGHKSVSWYQQVLGQGPQFIFQYYEKEERGRGNFPDRFSARQFPNYSSELNVNALLLGDSALYLCASSLGLAGDRGLTQYFGPGTRLTVL.

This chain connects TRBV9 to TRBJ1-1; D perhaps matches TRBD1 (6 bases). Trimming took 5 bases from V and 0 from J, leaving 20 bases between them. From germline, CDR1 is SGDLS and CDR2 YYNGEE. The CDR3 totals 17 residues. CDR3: CASSQSPTQGMNTEAFF. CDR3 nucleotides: TGTGCCAGCAGTCAATCCCCCACACAGGGAATGAACACTGAAGCTTTCTTT.